This T cell receptor (beta chain) is drawn from a study of OX40 agonist ivuxolimab in advanced cancers. Looked up from germline, CDR1 is LGHNA and CDR2 is YSLEER. This CDR3 is 16 amino acids long. J gave up 8 bases and V 2 bases, and 8 bases lay outside the gene matches. Here immunoSEQ multiplex PCR was the method, and the copy in TCRdb shows in-frame clones only, minus some. The sample records about 34,000 clones, roughly 80% being singletons. The V gene is TRBV4-3, the J gene TRBJ2-1; 11 positions match TRBD1. This receptor was obtained from an adult with an advanced solid tumor such as melanoma, head and neck, liver or kidney cancer. The specimen was CD4+ or CD8+ T cells sorted from blood, collected in a trial of the OX40 agonist ivuxolimab. CDR3 DNA sequence: TGCGCCAGCAGCCAAAGGCGGGACAGGGGGTTCGATGAGCAGTTCTTC. Protein: CASSQRRDRGFDEQFF.